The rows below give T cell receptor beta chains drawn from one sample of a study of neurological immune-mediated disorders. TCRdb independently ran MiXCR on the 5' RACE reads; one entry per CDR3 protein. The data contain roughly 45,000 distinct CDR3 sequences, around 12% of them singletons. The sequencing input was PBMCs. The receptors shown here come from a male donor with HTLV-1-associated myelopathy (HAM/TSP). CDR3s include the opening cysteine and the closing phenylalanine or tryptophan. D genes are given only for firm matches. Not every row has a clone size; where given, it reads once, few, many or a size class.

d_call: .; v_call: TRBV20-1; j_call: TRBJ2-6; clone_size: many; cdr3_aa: CSALDRSGANVLTF; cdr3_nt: TGCAGTGCTCTGGACCGCTCTGGGGCCAACGTCCTGACTTTC
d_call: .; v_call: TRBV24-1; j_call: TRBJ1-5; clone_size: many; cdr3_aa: CATSDPRAPKHQPQHF; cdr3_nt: TGTGCCACCAGTGATCCCCGGGCCCCCAAGCATCAGCCCCAGCATTTT
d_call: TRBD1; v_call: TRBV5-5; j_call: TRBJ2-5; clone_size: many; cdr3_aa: CASSSARQGEETQYF; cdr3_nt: TGTGCCAGCAGTAGCGCACGACAGGGAGAAGAGACCCAGTACTTC
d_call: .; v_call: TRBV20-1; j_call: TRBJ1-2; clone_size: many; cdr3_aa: CSAIPGSANYGYTF; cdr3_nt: TGCAGTGCTATACCGGGGTCAGCTAACTATGGCTACACCTTC
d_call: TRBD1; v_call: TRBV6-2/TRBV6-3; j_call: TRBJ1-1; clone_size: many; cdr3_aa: CASSYRTGMNTEAFF; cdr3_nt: TGTGCCAGCAGTTACCGGACAGGGATGAACACTGAAGCTTTCTTT
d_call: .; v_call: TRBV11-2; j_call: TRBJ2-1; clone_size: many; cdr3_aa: CVSSLRLLGRGNEQFF; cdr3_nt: TGTGTCAGCAGCTTACGTCTCCTGGGACGGGGGAATGAGCAGTTCTTC
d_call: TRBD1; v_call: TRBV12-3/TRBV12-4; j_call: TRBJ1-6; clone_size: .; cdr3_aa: CASTRGQINSPLHF; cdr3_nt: TGTGCCAGCACCAGGGGACAGATTAATTCACCCCTCCACTTT
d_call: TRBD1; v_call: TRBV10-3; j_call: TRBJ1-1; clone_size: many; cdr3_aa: CAISESSGGLGAFF; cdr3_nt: TGTGCCATCAGTGAGTCCTCAGGGGGCCTAGGTGCTTTCTTT
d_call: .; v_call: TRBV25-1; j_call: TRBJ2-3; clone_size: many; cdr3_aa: CASSEQIYTQYF; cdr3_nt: TGTGCCAGCAGTGAGCAGATTTATACGCAGTATTTT
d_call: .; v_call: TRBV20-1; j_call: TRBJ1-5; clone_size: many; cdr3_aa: CSAMRGSNQPQHF; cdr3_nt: TGCAGTGCTATGAGGGGGAGCAATCAGCCCCAGCATTTT
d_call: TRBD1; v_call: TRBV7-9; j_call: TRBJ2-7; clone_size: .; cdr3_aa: CASSFSSDRGDSYEQYF; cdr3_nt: TGTGCCAGCAGCTTTTCCTCGGACAGGGGGGACTCCTACGAGCAGTACTTC
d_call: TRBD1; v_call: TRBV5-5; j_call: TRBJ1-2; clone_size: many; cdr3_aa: CASSLGQGEIGYTF; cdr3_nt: TGTGCCAGCAGTCTAGGACAGGGTGAGATCGGCTACACCTTC
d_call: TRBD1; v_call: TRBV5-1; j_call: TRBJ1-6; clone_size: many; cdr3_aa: CASSLGQGELLRSPLHF; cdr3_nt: TGCGCCAGCAGCTTGGGACAGGGGGAATTGTTACGTTCACCCCTCCACTTT
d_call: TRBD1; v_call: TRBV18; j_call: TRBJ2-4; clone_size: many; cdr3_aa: CASSPTGWTKNIQYF; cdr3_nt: TGTGCCAGCTCACCGACAGGGTGGACCAAAAACATTCAGTACTTC